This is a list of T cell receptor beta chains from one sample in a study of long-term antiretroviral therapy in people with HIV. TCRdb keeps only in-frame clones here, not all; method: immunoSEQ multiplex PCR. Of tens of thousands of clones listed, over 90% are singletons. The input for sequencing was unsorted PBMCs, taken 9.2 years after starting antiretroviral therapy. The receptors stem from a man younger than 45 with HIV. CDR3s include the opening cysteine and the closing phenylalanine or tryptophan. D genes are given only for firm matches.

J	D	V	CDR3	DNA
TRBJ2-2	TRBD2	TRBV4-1	CASSQDAGVAGELFF	TGCGCCAGCAGCCAAGATGCGGGGGTGGCCGGGGAGCTGTTTTTT
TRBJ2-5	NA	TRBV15	CATSLTQEQETQYF	TGTGCCACCAGCCTAACACAGGAGCAAGAGACCCAGTACTTC
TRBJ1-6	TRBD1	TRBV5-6	CASSIGQGNSPLHF	TGTGCCAGCAGCATCGGACAGGGTAACTCACCCCTCCACTTT
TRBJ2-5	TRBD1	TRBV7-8	CASSLARGTGVETQYF	TGTGCCAGCAGCTTAGCGCGGGGGACAGGGGTGGAGACCCAGTACTTC
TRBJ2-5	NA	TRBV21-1	CASSKKSSETQYF	TGTGCCAGCAGCAAAAAGTCGTCCGAGACCCAGTACTTC
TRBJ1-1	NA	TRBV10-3	CAISESLRGRTEAFF	TGTGCCATCAGTGAGTCTCTCAGGGGACGGACTGAAGCTTTCTTT
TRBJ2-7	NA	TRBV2	CASIPSGTRYEQYF	TGTGCCAGCATTCCTTCCGGGACACGCTACGAGCAGTACTTC
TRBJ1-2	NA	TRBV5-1	CASSFEGRMGEVRGYTF	TGCGCCAGCAGCTTCGAGGGAAGGATGGGGGAGGTTCGGGGCTACACCTTC
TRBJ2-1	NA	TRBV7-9	CASSLAGTPPYNEQFF	TGTGCCAGCAGCTTAGCCGGGACCCCGCCCTACAATGAGCAGTTCTTC
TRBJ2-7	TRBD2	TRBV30	CAWSTSGGAYEQYF	TGTGCCTGGTCAACTAGCGGGGGGGCCTACGAGCAGTACTTC